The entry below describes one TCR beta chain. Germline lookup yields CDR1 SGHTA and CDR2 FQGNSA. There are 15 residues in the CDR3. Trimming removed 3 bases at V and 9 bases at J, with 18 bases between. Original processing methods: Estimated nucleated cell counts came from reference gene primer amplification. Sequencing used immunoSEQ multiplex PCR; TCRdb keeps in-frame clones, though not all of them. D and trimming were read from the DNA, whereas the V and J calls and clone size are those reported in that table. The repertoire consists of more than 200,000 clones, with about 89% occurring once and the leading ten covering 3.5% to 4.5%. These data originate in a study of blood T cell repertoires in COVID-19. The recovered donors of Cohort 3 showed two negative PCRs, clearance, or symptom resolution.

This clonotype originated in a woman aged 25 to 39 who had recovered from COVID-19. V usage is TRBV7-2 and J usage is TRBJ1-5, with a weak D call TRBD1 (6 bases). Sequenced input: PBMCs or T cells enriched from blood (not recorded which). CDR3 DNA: TGTGCCAGCAGCTTCGCACAGGGTTCTTATGGGCCCCAGCATTTT. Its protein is CASSFAQGSYGPQHF.